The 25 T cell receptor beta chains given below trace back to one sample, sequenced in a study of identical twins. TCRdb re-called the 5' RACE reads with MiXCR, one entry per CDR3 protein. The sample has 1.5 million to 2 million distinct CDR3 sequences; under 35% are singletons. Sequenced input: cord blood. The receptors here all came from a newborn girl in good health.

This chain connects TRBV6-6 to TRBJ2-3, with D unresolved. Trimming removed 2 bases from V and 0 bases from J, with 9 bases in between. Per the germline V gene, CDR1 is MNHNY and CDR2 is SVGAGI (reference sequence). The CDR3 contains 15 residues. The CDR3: CASSYDTTSTDTQYF. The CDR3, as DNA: TGTGCCAGCAGTTACGATACGACTAGCACAGATACGCAGTATTTT.

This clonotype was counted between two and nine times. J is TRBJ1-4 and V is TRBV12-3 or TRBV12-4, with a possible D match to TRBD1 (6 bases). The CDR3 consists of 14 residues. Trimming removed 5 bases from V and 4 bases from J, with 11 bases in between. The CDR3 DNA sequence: TGTGCCAGCAGTGTGGACAGCTATAATGAAAAACTGTTTTTT. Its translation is CASSVDSYNEKLFF.

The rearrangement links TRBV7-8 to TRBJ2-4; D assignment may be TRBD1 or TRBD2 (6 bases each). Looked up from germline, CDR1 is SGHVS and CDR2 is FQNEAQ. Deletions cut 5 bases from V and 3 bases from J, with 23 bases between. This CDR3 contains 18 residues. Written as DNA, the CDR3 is TGTGCCAGCAGCCTCTACTCCGGGGGCCCCCGCAGCAAAAACATTCAGTACTTC. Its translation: CASSLYSGGPRSKNIQYF. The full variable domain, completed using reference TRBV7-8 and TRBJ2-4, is GAGVSQSPRYKVAKRGQDVALRCDPISGHVSLFWYQQALGQGPEFLTYFQNEAQLDKSGLPSDRFFAERPEGSVSTLKIQRTQQEDSAVYLCASSLYSGGPRSKNIQYFGAGTRLSVL.

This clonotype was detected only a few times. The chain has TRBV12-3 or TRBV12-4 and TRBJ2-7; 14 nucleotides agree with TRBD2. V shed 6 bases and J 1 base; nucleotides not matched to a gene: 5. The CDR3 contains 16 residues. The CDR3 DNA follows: TGTGCCAGCAGCAATCGACTAGCGGGAGGGTCCTACGAGCAGTACTTC. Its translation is CASSNRLAGGSYEQYF.

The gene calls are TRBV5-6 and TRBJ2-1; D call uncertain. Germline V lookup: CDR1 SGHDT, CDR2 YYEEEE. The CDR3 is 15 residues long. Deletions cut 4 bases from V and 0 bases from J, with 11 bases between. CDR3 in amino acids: CASSGVGSSYNEQFF. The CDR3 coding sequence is TGTGCCAGCAGCGGGGTCGGCAGCTCCTACAATGAGCAGTTCTTC.

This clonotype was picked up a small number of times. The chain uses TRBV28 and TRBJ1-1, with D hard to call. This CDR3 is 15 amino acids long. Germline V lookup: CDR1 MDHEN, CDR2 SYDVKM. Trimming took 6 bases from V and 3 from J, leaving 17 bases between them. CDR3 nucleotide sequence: TGTGCCAGCAGCCTCAGTATACGATTCGACACTGAAGCTTTCTTT. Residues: CASSLSIRFDTEAFF.

The chain's CDR3 is CASSESASGQAYEQYF. In nucleotides, the CDR3 is TGCGCCAGCAGTGAGTCGGCATCGGGGCAAGCCTACGAGCAGTACTTC. This sequence joins TRBV10-1 and TRBJ2-4; D could derive from TRBD1 or TRBD2 (5 bases each). The end of the DNA is better explained by TRBJ2-7, so the J call may be wrong. The germline V gene has CDR1 WNHNN and CDR2 SYGVQD (reference sequence). This CDR3 region has 16 residues.

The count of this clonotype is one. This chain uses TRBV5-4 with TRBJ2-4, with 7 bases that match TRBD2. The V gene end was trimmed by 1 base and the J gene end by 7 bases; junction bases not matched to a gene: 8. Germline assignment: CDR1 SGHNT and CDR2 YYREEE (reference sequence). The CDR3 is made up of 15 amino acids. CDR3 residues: CASSLPREYVNIQYF. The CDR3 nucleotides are TGTGCCAGCAGCTTGCCGCGGGAGTATGTGAACATTCAGTACTTC.

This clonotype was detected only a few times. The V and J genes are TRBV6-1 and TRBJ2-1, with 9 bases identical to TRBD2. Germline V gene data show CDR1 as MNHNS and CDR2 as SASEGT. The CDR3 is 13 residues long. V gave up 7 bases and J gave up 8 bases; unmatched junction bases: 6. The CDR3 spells CASIRGRAYEQFF. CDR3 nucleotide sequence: TGTGCCAGCATACGCGGGAGGGCCTATGAGCAGTTCTTC.

In DNA form, the CDR3 reads TGTGCCAGCAGTTTATCTCCGGACAGGGTCTATGGCTACACCTTC. This encodes CASSLSPDRVYGYTF. This chain joins TRBV27 and TRBJ1-2, with 8 nucleotides matching TRBD1. CDR3 length: 15 residues. Per germline, CDR1 MNHEY and CDR2 SMNVEV (reference sequence). With 0 bases clipped from V and 4 bases from J, the junction kept 4 bases outside the gene matches.

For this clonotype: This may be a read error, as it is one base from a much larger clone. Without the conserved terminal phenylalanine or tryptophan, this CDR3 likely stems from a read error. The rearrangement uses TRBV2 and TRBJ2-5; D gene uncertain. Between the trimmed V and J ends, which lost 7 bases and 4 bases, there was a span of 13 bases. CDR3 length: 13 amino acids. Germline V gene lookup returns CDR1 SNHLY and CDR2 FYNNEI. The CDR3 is CASIFGWGETQYL. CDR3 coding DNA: TGTGCCAGCATTTTCGGTTGGGGAGAGACCCAGTACTTA.

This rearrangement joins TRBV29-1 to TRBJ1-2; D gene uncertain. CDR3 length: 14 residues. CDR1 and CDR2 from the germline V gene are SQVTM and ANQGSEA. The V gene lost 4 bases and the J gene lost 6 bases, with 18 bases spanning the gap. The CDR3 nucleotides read TGCAGCGTTGTACTCGTTCGTGGGCACCATGGCTACACCTTC. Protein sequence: CSVVLVRGHHGYTF.

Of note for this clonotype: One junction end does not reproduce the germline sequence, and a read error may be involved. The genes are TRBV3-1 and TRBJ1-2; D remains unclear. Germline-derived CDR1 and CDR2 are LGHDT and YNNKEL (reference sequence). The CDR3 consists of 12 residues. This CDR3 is CAGSPGHYGYTF. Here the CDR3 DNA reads TGTGCCGGCAGCCCCGGACACTATGGCTACACCTTC.

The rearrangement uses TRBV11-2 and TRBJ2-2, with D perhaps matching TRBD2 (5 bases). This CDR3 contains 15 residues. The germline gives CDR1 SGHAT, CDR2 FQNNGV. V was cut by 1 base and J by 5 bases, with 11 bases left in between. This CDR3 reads CASSLAAGLTGELFF. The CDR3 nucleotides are TGTGCCAGCAGCTTAGCGGCTGGACTTACCGGGGAGCTGTTTTTT.

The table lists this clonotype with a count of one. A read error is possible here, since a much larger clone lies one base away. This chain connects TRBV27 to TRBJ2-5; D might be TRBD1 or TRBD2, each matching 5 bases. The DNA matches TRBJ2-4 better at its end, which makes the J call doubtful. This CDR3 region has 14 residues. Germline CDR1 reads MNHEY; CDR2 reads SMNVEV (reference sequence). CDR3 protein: CASSIRDQQSIQYF. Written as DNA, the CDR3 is TGTGCCAGCAGTATCCGGGACCAACAAAGCATTCAGTACTTC.

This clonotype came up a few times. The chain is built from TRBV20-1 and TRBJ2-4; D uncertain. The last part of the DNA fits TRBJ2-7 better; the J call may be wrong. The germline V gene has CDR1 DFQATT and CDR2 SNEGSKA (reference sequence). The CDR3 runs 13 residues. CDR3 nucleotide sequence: TGCAGTGCTAGTGAGGTAGAAACCCACGAGCAGTACTTC. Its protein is CSASEVETHEQYF.

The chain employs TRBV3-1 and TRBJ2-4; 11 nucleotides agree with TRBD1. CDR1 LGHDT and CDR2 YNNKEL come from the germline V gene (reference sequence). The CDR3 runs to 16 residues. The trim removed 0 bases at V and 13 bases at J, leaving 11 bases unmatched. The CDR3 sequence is CASSQDVGTGGYEQYF. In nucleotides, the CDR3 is TGTGCCAGCAGCCAAGATGTTGGGACAGGGGGGTATGAGCAGTACTTC.

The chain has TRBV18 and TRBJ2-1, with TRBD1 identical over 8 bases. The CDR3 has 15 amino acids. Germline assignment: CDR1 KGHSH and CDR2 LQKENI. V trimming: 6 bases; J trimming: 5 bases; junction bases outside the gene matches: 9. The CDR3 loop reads CASSPSQGAHNEQFF. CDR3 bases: TGTGCCAGCTCTCCTAGTCAGGGGGCTCACAATGAGCAGTTCTTC.

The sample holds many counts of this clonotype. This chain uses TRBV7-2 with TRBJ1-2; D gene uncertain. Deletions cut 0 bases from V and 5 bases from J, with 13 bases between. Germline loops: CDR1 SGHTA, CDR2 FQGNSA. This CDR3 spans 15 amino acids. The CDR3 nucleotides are TGTGCCAGCAGCTTAGCGCTTGGACCAGATTATGGCTACACCTTC. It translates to CASSLALGPDYGYTF.

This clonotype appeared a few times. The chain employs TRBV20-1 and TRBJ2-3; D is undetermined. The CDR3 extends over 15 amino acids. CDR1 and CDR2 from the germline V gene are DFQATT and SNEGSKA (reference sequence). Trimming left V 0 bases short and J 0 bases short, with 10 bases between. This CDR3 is CSAREGSVSTDTQYF. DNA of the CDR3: TGCAGTGCTAGAGAGGGCAGCGTGAGCACAGATACGCAGTATTTT.

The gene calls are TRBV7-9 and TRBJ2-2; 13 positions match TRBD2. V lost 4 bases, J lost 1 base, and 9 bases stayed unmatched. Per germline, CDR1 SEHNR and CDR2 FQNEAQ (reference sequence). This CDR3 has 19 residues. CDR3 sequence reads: CASSSRRTSGGKNTGELFF. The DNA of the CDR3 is TGTGCCAGCAGCTCCCGCCGGACTAGCGGGGGCAAGAACACCGGGGAGCTGTTTTTT.

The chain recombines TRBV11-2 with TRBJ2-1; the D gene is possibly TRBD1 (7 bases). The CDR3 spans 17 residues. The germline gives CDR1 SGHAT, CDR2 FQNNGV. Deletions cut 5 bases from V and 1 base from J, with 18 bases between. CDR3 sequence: CASSSPQGGDSYNEQFF. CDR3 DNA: TGTGCCAGCAGCAGCCCGCAGGGGGGAGATTCCTACAATGAGCAGTTCTTC. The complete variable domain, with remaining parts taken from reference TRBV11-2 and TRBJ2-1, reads EAGVAQSPRYKIIEKRQSVAFWCNPISGHATLYWYQQILGQGPKLLIQFQNNGVVDDSQLPKDRFSAERLKGVDSTLKIQPAKLEDSAVYLCASSSPQGGDSYNEQFFGPGTRLTVL.

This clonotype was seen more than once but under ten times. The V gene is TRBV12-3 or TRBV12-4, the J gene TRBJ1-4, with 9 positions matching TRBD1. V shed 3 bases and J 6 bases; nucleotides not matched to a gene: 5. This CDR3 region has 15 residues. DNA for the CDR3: TGTGCCAGCAGTTTGACAGGGGGTGGAGATGAAAAACTGTTTTTT. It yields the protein CASSLTGGGDEKLFF.

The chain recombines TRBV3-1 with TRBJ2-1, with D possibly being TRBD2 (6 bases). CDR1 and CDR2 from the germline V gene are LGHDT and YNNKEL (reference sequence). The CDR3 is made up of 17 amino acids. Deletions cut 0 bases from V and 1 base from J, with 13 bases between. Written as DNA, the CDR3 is TGTGCCAGCAGCCAAGATCTAGGACTACCTTCCTACAATGAGCAGTTCTTC. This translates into CASSQDLGLPSYNEQFF.

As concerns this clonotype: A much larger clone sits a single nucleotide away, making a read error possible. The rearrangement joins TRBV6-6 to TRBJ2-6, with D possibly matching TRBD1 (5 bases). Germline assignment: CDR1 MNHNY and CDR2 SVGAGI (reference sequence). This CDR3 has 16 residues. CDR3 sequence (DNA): TGTGCCAGCAGTTACTCGTACGGATCTGGGGCCAGCGTCCTGACTTTC. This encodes CASSYSYGSGASVLTF.